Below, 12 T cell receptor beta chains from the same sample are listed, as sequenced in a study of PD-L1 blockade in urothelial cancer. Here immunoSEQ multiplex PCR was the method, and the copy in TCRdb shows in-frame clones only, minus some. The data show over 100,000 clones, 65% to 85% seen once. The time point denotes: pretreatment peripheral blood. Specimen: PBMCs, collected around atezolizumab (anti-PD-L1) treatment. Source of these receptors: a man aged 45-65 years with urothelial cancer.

Here the CDR3 reads CASSLEFRTGEYF. The CDR3 region has the DNA TGTGCCAGCAGCTTGGAGTTTCGGACAGGGGAGTACTTC. The J gene is TRBJ2-7, the V gene TRBV5-4, with 9 bases that match TRBD1. The V and J ends lost 0 bases and 11 bases, in that order; junction bases with no gene match: 6. CDR3 length: 13 residues. The germline V gene has CDR1 SGHNT and CDR2 YYREEE (reference sequence). The full variable domain, rest sourced from reference TRBV5-4 and TRBJ2-7, is ETGVTQSPTHLIKTRGQQVTLRCSSQSGHNTVSWYQQALGQGPQFIFQYYREEENGRGNFPPRFSGLQFPNYSSELNVNALELDDSALYLCASSLEFRTGEYFGPGTRLTVT.

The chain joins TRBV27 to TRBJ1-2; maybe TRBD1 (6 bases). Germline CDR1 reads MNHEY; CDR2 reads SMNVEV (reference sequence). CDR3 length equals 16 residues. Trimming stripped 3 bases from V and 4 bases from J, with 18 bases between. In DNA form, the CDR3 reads TGTGCCAGCAGTTTCTCCGAACAGGGTTGGGTCTATGGCTACACCTTC. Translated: CASSFSEQGWVYGYTF.

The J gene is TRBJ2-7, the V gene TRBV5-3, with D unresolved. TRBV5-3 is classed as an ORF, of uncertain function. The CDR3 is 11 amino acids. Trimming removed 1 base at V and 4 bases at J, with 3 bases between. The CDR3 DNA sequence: TGTGCCAGAAGCTTGACTTACGAGCAGTACTTC. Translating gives CARSLTYEQYF.

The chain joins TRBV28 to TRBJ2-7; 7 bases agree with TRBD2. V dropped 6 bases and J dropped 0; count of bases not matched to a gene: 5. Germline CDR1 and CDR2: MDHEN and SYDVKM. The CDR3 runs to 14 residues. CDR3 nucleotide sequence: TGTGCCAGCAGGGTGACTAGCAGCTCCTACGAGCAGTACTTC. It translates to CASRVTSSSYEQYF.

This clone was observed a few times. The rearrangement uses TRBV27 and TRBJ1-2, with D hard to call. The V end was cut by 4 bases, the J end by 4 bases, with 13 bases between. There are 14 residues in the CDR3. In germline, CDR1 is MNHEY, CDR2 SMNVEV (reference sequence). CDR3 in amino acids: CASSSPGSFYGYTF. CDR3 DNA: TGTGCCAGCAGTTCTCCCGGGTCATTCTATGGCTACACCTTC.

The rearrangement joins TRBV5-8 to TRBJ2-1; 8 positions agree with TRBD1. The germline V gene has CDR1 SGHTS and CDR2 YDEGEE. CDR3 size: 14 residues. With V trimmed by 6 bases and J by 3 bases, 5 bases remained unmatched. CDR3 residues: CASTRTGLYNEQFF. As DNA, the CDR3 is TGTGCCAGCACCCGGACAGGGCTCTACAATGAGCAGTTCTTC.

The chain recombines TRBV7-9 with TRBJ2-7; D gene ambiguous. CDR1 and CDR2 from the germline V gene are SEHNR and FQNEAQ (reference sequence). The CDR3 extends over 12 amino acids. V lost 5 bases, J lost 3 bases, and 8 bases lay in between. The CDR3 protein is CASSEEVYEQYF. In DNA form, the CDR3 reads TGTGCCAGCAGCGAGGAAGTCTACGAGCAGTACTTC. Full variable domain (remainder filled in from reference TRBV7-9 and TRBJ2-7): DTGVSQNPRHKITKRGQNVTFRCDPISEHNRLYWYRQTLGQGPEFLTYFQNEAQLEKSRLLSDRFSAERPKGSFSTLEIQRTEQGDSAMYLCASSEEVYEQYFGPGTRLTVT.

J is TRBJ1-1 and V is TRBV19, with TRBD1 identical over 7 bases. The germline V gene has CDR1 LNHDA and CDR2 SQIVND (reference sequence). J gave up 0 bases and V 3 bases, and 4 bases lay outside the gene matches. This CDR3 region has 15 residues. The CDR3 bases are TGTGCCAGTAGTATGGACAGGTGGATGAACACTGAAGCTTTCTTT. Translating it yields CASSMDRWMNTEAFF.

CDR3 amino acids: CAISENSGSHNEQFF. The CDR3 DNA reads as TGTGCCATCAGTGAGAATAGCGGGAGTCATAATGAGCAGTTCTTC. The chain carries TRBV10-3 and TRBJ2-1; 9 bases fit TRBD2. J was trimmed by 7 bases and V by 2 bases; bases with no gene match: 6. This CDR3 has 15 residues. Germline CDR1 is ENHRY and CDR2 is SYGVKD.

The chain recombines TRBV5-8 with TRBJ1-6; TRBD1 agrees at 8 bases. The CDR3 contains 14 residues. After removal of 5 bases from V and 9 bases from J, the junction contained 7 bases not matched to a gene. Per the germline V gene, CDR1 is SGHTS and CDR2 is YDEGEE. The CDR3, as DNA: TGTGCCAGCAGGGCCGGACAGGGCGGTTCACCCCTCCACTTT. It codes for CASRAGQGGSPLHF.

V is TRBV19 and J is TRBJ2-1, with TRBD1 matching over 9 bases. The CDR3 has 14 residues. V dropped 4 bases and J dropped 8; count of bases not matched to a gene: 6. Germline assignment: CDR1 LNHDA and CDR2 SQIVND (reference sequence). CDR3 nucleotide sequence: TGTGCCAGTAGTACGGGGACAGGGAGGTATGAGCAGTTCTTC. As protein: CASSTGTGRYEQFF.

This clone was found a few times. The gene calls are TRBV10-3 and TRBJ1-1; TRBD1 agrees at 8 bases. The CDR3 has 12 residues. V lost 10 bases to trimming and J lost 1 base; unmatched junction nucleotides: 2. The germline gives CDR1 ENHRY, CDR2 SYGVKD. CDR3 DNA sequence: TGTGCCAACGGACAGGGGAACACTGAAGCTTTCTTT. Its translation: CANGQGNTEAFF.